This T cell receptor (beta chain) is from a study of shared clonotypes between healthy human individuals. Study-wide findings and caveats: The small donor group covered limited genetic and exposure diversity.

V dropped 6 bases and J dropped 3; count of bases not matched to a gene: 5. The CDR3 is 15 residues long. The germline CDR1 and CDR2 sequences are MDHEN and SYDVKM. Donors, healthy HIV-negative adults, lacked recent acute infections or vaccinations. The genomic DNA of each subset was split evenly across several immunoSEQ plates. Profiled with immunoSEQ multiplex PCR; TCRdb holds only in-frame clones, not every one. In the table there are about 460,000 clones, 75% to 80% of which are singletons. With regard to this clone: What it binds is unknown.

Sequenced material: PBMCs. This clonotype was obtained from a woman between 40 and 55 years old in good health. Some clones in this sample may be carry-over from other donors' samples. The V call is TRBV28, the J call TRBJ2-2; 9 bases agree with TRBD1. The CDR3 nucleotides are TGTGCCAGCAGCACCACAGGGGGCGACACCGGGGAGCTGTTTTTT. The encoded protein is CASSTTGGDTGELFF.